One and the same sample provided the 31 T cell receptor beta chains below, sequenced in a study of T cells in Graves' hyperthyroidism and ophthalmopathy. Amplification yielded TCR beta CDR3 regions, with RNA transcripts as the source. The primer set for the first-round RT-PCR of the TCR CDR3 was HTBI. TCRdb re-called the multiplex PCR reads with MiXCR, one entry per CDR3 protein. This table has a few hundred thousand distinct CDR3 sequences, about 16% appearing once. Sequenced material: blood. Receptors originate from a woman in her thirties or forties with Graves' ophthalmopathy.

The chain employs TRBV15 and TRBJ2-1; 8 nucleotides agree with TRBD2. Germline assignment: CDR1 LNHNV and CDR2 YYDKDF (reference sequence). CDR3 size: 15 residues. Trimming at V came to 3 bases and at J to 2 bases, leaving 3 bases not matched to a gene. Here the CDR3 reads CATSRVAGTYNEQFF. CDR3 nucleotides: TGTGCCACCAGCAGGGTAGCGGGGACCTACAATGAGCAGTTCTTC.

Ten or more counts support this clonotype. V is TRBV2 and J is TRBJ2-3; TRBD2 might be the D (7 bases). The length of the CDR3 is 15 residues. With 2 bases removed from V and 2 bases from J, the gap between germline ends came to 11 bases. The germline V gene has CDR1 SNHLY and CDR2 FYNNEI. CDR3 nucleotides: TGTGCCAGCAGTGAACCCGGGGGGCCCACAGATACGCAGTATTTT. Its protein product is CASSEPGGPTDTQYF.

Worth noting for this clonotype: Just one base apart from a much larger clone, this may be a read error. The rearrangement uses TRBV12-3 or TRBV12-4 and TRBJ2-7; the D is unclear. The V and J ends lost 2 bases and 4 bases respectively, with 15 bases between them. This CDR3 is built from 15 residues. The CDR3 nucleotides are TGTGCCAGCAGTTTAACTCCAGCGAGAAGATACGAGCAGTACTTC. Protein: CASSLTPARRYEQYF.

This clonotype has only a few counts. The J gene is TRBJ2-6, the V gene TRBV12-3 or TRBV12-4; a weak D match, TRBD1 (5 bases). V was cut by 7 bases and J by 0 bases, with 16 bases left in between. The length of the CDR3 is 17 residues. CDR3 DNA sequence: TGTGCCAGCATGGGTCACAGGTACTCCTCTGGGGCCAACGTCCTGACTTTC. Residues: CASMGHRYSSGANVLTF.

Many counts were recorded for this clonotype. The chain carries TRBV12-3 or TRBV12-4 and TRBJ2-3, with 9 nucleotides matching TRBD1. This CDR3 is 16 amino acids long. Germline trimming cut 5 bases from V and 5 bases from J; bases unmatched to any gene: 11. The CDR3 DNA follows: TGTGCCAGCAGTCCCCGGACAGGGGTGATTGGAGATACGCAGTATTTT. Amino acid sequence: CASSPRTGVIGDTQYF.

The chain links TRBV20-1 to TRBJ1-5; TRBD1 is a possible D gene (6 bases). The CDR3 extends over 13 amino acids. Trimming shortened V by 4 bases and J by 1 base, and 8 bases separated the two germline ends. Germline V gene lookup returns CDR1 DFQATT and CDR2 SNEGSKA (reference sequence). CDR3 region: CSANGQSNQPQHF. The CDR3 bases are TGCAGTGCTAACGGACAGAGCAATCAGCCCCAGCATTTT.

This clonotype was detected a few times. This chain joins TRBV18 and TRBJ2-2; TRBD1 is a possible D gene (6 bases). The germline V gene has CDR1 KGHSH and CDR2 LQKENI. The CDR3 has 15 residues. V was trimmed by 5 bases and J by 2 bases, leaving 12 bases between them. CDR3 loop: CASSTDRINTGELFF. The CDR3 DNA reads TGTGCCAGCTCAACTGACAGGATAAACACCGGGGAGCTGTTTTTT. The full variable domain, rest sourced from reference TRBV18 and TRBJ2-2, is NAGVMQNPRHLVRRRGQEARLRCSPMKGHSHVYWYRQLPEEGLKFMVYLQKENIIDESGMPKERFSAEFPKEGPSILRIQQVVRGDSAAYFCASSTDRINTGELFFGEGSRLTVL.

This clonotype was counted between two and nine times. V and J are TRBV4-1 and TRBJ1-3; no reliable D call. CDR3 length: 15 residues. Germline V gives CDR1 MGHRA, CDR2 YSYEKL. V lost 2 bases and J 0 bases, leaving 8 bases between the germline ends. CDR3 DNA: TGCGCCAGCAGCCAACCCGTGAGCTCTGGAAACACCATATATTTT. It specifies CASSQPVSSGNTIYF.

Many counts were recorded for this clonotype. This chain's CDR3 is CATTEGTLTDTQYF. The CDR3 nucleotides read TGTGCCACCACGGAGGGGACCCTCACAGATACGCAGTATTTT. V is TRBV15 and J is TRBJ2-3; D is perhaps TRBD2 (6 bases). From germline, CDR1 is LNHNV and CDR2 YYDKDF (reference sequence). V lost 7 bases and J lost 2, with 13 bases in between. The CDR3 is made up of 14 amino acids.

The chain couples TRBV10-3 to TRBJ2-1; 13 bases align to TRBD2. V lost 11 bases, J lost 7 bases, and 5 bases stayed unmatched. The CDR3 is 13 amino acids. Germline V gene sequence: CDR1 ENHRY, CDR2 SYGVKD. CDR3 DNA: TGTGCCGCCGGGACTAGCGGGATGAATGAGCAGTTCTTC. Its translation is CAAGTSGMNEQFF.

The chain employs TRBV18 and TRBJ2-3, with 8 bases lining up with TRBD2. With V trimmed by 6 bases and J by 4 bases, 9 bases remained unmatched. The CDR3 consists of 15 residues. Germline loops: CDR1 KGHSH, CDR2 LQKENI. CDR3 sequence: CASSSTWTSPDTQYF. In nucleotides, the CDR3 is TGTGCCAGCTCCTCCACCTGGACTAGCCCAGATACGCAGTATTTT. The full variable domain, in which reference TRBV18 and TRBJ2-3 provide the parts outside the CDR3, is NAGVMQNPRHLVRRRGQEARLRCSPMKGHSHVYWYRQLPEEGLKFMVYLQKENIIDESGMPKERFSAEFPKEGPSILRIQQVVRGDSAAYFCASSSTWTSPDTQYFGPGTRLTVL.

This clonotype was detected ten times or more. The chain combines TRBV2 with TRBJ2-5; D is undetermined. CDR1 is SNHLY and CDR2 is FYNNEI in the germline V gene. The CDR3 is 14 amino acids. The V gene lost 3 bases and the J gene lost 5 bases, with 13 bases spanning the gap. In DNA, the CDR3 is TGTGCCAGCAGTGAGAGAAGGAACGGTGAGACCCAGTACTTC. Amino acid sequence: CASSERRNGETQYF.

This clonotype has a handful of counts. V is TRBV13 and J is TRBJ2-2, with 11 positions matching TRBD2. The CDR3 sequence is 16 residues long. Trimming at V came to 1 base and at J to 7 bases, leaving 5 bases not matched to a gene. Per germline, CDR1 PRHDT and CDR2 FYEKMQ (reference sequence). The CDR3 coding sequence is TGTGCCAGCAGCTTAGAACTAGCGGGAGCCAACGGGGAGCTGTTTTTT. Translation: CASSLELAGANGELFF.

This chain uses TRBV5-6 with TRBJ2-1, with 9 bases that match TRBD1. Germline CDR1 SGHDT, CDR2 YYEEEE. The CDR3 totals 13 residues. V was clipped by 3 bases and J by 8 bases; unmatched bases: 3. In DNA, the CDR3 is TGTGCCAGCAGCTGGGGACAGGGTGATGAGCAGTTCTTC. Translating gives CASSWGQGDEQFF.

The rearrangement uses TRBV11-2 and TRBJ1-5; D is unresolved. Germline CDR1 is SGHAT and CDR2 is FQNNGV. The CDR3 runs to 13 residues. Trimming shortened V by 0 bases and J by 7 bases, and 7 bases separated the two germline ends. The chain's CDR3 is CASSLDLGQPQHF. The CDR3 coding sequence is TGTGCCAGCAGCTTAGATTTAGGACAGCCCCAGCATTTT.

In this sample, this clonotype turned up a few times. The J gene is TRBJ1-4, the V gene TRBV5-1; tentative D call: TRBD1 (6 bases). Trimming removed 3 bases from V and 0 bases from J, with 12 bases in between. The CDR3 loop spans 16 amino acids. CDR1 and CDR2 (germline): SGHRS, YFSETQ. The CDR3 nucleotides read TGCGCCAGCAGCTCGGGATACAGGGCAACTAATGAAAAACTGTTTTTT. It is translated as CASSSGYRATNEKLFF.

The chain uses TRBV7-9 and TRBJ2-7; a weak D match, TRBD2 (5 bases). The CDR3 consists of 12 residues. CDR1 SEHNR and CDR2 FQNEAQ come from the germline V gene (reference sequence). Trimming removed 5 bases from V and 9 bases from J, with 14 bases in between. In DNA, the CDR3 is TGTGCCAGCAGCAGCACGGGAAGTTGGCAGTACTTC. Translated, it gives CASSSTGSWQYF. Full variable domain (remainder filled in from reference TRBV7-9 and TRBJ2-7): DTGVSQNPRHKITKRGQNVTFRCDPISEHNRLYWYRQTLGQGPEFLTYFQNEAQLEKSRLLSDRFSAERPKGSFSTLEIQRTEQGDSAMYLCASSSTGSWQYFGPGTRLTVT.

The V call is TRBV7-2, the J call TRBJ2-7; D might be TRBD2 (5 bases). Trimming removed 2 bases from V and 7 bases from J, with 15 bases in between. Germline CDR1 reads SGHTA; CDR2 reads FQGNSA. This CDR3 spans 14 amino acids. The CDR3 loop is CASSLRTLSGEQYF. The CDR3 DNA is TGTGCCAGCAGCTTACGGACTCTATCCGGGGAGCAGTACTTC.

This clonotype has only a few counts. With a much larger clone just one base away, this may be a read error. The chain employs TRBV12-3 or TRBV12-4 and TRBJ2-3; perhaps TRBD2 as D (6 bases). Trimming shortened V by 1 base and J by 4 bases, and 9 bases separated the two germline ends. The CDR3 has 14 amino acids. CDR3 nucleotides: TGTGCCAGCAGTTTAGGGGGACTCGCAGATACGCAGTATTTT. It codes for CASSLGGLADTQYF.

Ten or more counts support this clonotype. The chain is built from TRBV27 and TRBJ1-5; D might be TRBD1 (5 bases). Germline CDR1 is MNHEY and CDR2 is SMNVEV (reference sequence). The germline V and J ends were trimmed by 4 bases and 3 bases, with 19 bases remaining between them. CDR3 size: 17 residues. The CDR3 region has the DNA TGTGCCAGCAGTTCTTACGGGACGCCGGATCTCAATCAGCCCCAGCATTTT. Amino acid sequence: CASSSYGTPDLNQPQHF.

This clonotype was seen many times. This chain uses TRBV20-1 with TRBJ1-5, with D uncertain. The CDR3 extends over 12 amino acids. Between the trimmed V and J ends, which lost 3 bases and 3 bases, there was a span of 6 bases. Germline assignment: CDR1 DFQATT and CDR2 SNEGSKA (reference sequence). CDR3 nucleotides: TGCAGTGCTAGTAACACCAATCAGCCCCAGCATTTT. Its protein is CSASNTNQPQHF.

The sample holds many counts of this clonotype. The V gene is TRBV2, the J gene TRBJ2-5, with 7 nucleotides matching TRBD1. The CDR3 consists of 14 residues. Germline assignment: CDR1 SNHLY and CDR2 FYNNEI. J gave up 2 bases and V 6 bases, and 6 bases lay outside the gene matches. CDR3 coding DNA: TGTGCCAGCAGCCCGGGACAGACACAAGAGACCCAGTACTTC. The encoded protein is CASSPGQTQETQYF.

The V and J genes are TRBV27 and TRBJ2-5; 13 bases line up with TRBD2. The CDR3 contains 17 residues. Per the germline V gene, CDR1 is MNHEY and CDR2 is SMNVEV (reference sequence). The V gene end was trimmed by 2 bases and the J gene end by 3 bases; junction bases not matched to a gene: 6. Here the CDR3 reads CASSLNGLAGVKETQYF. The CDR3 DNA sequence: TGTGCCAGCAGTTTAAATGGACTAGCGGGAGTTAAAGAGACCCAGTACTTC.

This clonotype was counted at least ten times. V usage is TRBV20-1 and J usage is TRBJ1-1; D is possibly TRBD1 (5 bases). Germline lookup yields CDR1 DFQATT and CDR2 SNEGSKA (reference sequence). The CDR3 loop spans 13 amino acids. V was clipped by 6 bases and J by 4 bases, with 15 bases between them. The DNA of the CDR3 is TGCAGTGCCCACACCCGGGGGTTCACTGAAGCTTTCTTT. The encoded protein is CSAHTRGFTEAFF.

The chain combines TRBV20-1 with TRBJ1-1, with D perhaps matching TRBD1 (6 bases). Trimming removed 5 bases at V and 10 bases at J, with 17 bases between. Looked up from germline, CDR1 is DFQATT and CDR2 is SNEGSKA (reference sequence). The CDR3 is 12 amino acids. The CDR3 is CSAPAYGGGAFF. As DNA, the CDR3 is TGCAGTGCTCCAGCCTATGGAGGGGGAGCTTTCTTT.

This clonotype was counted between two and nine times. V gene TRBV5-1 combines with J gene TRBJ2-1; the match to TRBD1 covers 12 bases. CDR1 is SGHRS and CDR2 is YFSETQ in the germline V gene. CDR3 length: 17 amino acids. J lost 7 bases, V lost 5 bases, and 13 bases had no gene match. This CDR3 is CASSYVMGQGARNEQFF. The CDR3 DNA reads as TGCGCCAGCAGTTACGTAATGGGACAGGGGGCCAGGAATGAGCAGTTCTTC. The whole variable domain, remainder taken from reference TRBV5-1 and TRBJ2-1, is KAGVTQTPRYLIKTRGQQVTLSCSPISGHRSVSWYQQTPGQGLQFLFEYFSETQRNKGNFPGRFSGRQFSNSRSEMNVSTLELGDSALYLCASSYVMGQGARNEQFFGPGTRLTVL.

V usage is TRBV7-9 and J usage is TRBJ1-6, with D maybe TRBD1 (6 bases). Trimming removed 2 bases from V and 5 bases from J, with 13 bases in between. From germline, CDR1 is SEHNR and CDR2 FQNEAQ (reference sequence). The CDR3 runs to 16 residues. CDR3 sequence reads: CASSLPGAFNNSPLHF. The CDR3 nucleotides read TGTGCCAGCAGCTTACCGGGGGCTTTCAATAATTCACCCCTCCACTTT.

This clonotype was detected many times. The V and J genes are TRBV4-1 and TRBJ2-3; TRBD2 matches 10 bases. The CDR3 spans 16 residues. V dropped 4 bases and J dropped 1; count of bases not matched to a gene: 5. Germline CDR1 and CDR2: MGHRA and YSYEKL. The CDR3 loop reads CASSLTGTSGTDTQYF. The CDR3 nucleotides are TGCGCCAGCAGCCTGACCGGGACTAGCGGCACAGATACGCAGTATTTT.

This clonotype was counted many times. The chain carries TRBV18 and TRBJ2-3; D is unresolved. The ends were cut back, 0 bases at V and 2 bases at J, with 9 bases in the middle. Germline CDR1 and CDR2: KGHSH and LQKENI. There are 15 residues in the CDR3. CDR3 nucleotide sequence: TGTGCCAGCTCACCACCGGGCAGGAACACAGATACGCAGTATTTT. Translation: CASSPPGRNTDTQYF.

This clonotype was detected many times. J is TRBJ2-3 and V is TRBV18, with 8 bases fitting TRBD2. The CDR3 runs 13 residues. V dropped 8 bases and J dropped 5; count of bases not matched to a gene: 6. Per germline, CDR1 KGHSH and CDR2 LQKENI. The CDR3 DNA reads TGTGCCAGCCATCAGCGGGAGCAAGATACGCAGTATTTT. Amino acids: CASHQREQDTQYF.

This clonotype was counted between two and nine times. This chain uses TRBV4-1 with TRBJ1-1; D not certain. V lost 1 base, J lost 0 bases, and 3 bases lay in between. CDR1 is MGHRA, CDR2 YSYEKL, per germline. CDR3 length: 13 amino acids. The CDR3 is CASSQAVNTEAFF. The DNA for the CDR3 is TGCGCCAGCAGCCAAGCGGTGAACACTGAAGCTTTCTTT.